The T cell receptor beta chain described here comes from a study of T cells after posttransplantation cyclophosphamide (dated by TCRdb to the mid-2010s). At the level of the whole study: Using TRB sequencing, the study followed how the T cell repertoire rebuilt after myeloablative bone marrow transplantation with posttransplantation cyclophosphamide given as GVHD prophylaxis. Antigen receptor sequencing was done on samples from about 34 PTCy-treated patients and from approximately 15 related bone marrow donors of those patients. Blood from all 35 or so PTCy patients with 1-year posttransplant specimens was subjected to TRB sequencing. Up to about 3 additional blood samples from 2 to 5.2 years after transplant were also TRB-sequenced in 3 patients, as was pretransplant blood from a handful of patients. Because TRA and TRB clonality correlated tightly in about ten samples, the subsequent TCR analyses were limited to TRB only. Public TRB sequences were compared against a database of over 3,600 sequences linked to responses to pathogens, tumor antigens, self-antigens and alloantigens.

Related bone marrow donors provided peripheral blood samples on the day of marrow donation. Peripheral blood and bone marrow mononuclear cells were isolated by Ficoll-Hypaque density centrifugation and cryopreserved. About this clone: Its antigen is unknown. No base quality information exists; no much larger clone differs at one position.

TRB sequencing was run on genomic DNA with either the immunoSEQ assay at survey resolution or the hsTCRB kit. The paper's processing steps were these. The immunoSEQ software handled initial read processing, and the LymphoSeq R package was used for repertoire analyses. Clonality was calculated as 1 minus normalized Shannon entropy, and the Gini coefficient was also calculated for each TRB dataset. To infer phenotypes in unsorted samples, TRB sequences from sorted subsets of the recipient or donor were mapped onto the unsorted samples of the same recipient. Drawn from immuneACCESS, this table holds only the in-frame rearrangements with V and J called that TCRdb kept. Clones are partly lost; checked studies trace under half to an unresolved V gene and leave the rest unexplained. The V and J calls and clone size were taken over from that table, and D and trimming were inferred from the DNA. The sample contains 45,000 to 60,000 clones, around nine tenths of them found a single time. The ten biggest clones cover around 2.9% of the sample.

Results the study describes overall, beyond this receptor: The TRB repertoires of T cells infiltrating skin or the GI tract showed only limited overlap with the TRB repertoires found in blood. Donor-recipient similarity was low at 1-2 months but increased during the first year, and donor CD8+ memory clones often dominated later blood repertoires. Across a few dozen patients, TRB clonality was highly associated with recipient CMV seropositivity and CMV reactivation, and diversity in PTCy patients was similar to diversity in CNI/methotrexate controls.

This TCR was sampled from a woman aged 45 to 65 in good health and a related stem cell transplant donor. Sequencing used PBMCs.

Here is the DNA: TGCGCCAGCAGTGAGTCGGGCAGGCGACAGAACACTGAAGCTTTCTTT. Its protein is CASSESGRRQNTEAFF. The chain is assembled from TRBV10-1 and TRBJ1-1; no D gene is confidently identified. From its cysteine to its phenylalanine, the CDR3 spans 16 amino acids. Only the CDR3 DNA stays, 48 bases, in frame from base 1. Trimming removed 0 bases from V and 1 base from J, leaving 12 bases between the germline ends. CDR1 and CDR2 are read off the germline V gene (reference sequence) as WNHNN and SYGVQD.